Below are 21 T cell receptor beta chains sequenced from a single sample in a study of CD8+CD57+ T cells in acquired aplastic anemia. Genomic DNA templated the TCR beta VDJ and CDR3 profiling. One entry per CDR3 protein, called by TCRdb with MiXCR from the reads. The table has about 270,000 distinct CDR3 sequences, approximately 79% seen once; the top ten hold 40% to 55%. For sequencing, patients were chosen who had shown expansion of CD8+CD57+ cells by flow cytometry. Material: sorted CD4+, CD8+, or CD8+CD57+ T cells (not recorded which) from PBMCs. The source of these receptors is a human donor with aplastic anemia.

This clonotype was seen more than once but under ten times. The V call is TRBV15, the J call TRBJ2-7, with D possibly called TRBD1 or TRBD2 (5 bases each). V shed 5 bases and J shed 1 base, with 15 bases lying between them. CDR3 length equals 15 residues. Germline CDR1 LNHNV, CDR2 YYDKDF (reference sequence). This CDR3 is CATSRGAQGSYEQYF. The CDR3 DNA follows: TGTGCCACCAGCCGAGGGGCCCAAGGATCCTACGAGCAGTACTTC. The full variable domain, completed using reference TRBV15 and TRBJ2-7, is DAMVIQNPRYQVTQFGKPVTLSCSQTLNHNVMYWYQQKSSQAPKLLFHYYDKDFNNEADTPDNFQSRRPNTSFCFLDIRSPGLGDTAMYLCATSRGAQGSYEQYFGPGTRLTVT.

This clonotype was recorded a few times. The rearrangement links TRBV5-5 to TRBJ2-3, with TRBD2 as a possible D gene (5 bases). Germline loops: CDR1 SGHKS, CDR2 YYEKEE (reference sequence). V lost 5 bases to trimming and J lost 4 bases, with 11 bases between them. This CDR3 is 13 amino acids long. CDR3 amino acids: CASRDERADTQYF. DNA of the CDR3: TGTGCCAGCAGGGACGAGAGGGCAGATACGCAGTATTTT.

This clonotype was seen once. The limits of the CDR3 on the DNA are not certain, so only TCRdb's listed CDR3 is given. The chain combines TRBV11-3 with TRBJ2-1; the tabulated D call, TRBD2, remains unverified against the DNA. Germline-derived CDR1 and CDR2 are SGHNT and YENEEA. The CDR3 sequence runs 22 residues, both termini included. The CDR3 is CASSIYLCGVGSAGGSYNEQFF.

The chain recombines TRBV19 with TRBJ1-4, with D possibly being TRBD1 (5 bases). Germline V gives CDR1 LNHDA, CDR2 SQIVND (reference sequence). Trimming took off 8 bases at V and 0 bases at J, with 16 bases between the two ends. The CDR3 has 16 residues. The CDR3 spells CASGRPGRSTNEKLFF. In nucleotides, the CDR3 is TGTGCCAGTGGTAGACCGGGACGGTCAACTAATGAAAAACTGTTTTTT.

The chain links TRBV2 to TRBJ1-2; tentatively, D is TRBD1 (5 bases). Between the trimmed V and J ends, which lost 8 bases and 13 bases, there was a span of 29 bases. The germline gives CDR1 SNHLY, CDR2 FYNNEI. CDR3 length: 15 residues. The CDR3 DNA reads TGTGCCAGCGGGGGAGAAGGCGACGCGAAGGAGGACTTCACCTTC. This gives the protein CASGGEGDAKEDFTF.

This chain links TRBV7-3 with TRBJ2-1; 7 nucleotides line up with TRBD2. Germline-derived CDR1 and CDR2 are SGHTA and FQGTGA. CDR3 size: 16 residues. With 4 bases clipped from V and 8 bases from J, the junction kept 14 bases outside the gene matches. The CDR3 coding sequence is TGTGCCAGCAGCTCTCAAAGGACCGGGGGAGGGGATGAGCAGTTCTTC. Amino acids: CASSSQRTGGGDEQFF.

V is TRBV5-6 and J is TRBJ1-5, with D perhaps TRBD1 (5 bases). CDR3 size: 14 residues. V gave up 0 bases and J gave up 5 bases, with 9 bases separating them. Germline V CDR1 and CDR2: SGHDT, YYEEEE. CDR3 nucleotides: TGTGCCAGCAGCTTGGAGAGGGACGATCAGCCCCAGCATTTT. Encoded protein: CASSLERDDQPQHF.

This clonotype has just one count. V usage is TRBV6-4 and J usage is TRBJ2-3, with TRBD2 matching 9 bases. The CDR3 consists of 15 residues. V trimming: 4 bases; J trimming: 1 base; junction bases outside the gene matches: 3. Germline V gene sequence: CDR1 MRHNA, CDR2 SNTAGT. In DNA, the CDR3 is TGTGCCAGCAGTGTCCTAGCGGGACGCACAGATACGCAGTATTTT. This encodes CASSVLAGRTDTQYF.

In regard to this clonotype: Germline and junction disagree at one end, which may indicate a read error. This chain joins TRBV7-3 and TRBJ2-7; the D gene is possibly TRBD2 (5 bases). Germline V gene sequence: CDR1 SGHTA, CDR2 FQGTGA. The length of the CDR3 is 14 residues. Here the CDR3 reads CSPRVRGLALKLSF. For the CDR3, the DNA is TGTTCTCCTAGGGTCCGGGGTTTAGCACTGAAGCTTTCTTTC.

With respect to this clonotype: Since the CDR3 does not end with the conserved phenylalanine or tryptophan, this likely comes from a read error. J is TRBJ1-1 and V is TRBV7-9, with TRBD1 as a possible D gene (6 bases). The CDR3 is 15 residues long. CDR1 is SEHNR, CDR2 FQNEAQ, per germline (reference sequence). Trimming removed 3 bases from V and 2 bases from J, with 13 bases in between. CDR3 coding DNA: TGTGCCAGCAGCTTCGATCTGACAGGCAACACTGAAGCTTTCTTG. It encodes CASSFDLTGNTEAFL.

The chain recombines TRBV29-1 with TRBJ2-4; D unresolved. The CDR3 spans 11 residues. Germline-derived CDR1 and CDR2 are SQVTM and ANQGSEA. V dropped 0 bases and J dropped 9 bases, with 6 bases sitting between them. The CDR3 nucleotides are TGCAGCGTTGAAGACCGGGTCATTCAGTACTTC. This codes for CSVEDRVIQYF.

Written as DNA, the CDR3 is TGTGCCAGCCGCACGGAACTAACATACGAGCAGTACTTC. It is translated as CASRTELTYEQYF. The chain recombines TRBV11-3 with TRBJ2-7; D is unclear. V lost 8 bases and J 4 bases, leaving 15 bases between the germline ends. Germline V CDR1 and CDR2: SGHNT, YENEEA. There are 13 residues in the CDR3.

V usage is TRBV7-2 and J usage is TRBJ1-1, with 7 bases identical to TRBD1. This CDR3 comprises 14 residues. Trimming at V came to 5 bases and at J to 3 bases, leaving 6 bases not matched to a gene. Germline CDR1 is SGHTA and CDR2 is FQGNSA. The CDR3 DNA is TGTGCCAGCAGCCCAGGGGACAGTTACACTGAAGCTTTCTTT. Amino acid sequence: CASSPGDSYTEAFF. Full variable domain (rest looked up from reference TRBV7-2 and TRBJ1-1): GAGVSQSPSNKVTEKGKDVELRCDPISGHTALYWYRQSLGQGLEFLIYFQGNSAPDKSGLPSDRFSAERTGGSVSTLTIQRTQQEDSAVYLCASSPGDSYTEAFFGQGTRLTVV.

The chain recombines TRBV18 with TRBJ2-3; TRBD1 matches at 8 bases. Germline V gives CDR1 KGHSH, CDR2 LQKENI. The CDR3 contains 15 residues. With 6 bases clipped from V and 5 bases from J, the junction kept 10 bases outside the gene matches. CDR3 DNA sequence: TGTGCCAGCTCTCCAGGCAGGGGGCTTGGAGATACGCAGTATTTT. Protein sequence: CASSPGRGLGDTQYF.

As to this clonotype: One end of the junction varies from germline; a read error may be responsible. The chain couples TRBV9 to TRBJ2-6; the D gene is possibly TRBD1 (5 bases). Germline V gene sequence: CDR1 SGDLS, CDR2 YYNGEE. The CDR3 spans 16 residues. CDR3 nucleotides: TGTGCCAGCGGCGTGACAGCTCGTGGAGCAGTACGTCTCCTGACTTTC. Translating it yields CASGVTARGAVRLLTF. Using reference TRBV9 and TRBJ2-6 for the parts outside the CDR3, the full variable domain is DSGVTQTPKHLITATGQRVTLRCSPRSGDLSVYWYQQSLDQGLQFLIQYYNGEERAKGNILERFSAQQFPDLHSELNLSSLELGDSALYFCASGVTARGAVRLLTFGAGSRLTVL.

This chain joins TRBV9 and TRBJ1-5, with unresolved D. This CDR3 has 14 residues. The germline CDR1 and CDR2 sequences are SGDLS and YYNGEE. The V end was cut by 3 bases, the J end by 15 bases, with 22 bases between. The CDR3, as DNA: TGTGCCAGCAGCGAAGCTGGTCAGAGCACAGATACGCATTTT. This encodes CASSEAGQSTDTHF. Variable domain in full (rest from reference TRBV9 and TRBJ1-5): DSGVTQTPKHLITATGQRVTLRCSPRSGDLSVYWYQQSLDQGLQFLIQYYNGEERAKGNILERFSAQQFPDLHSELNLSSLELGDSALYFCASSEAGQSTDTHFGDGTRLSIL.

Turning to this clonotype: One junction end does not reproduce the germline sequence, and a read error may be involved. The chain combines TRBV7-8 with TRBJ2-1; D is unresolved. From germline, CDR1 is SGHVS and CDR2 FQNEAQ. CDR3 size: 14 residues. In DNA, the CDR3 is TGTGCCAGCAGCCCGGCGGCATTTTACAATGAGCAGTATTTC. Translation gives CASSPAAFYNEQYF.

The CDR3 region is CASSIYENTEAFF. The CDR3 DNA is TGTGCCAGTAGTATTTACGAGAACACTGAAGCTTTCTTT. The gene calls are TRBV19 and TRBJ1-1; no clear D gene. The V end lost 3 bases, the J end lost 1 base, and 6 bases lay between the germline ends. The CDR3 is 13 amino acids. The germline gives CDR1 LNHDA, CDR2 SQIVND (reference sequence).

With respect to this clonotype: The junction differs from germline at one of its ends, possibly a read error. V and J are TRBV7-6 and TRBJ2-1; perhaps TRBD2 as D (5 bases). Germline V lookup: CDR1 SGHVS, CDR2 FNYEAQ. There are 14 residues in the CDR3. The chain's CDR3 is CASSLDGASTDKQF. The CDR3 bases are TGTGCCAGCAGCTTAGACGGCGCTAGCACAGATAAGCAGTTC.

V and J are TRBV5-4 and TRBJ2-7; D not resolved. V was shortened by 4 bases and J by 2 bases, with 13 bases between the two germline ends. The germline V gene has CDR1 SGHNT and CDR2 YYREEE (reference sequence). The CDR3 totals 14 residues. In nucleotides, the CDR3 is TGTGCCAGCAGCGTTACTGGCCTAGCCTACGAGCAGTACTTC. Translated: CASSVTGLAYEQYF.

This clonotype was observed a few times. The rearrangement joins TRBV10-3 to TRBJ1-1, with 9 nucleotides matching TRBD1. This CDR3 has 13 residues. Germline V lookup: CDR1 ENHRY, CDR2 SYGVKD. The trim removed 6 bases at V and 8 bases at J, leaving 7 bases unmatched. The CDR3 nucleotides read TGTGCCATCAGACCCGACAGGGGGGGCGAAGCTTTCTTT. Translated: CAIRPDRGGEAFF.